These 11 T cell receptor beta chains share one sample of origin, sequenced in a study of radiotherapy plus CTLA-4 blockade in lung cancer. The protocol was immunoSEQ multiplex PCR, while the TCRdb copy is restricted to in-frame clones and leaves out a portion. Here the sample spans over 100,000 clones, about nine tenths being singletons. The sample was peripheral blood, taken from a patient treated with radiotherapy plus ipilimumab. These receptors all stem from a human donor with non-small cell lung cancer that progressed on radiotherapy plus ipilimumab.

The V call is TRBV29-1, the J call TRBJ1-1; D is unresolved. V lost 4 bases to trimming and J lost 5 bases, with 11 bases between them. The CDR3 is 12 amino acids. Germline CDR1 is SQVTM and CDR2 is ANQGSEA. The CDR3, as DNA: TGCAGCGTTGTCGAAATGGGGACTGAAGCTTTCTTT. Translation: CSVVEMGTEAFF.

The chain has TRBV15 and TRBJ1-1, with D hard to call. V lost 1 base to trimming and J lost 0 bases, with 6 bases between them. The CDR3 is made up of 14 amino acids. From germline, CDR1 is LNHNV and CDR2 YYDKDF (reference sequence). Written as DNA, the CDR3 is TGTGCCACCAGCAGAGGGGCTCTGAACACTGAAGCTTTCTTT. Protein: CATSRGALNTEAFF.

This clone has just one count. The J gene is TRBJ2-6, the V gene TRBV9; D gene ambiguous. Germline V gives CDR1 SGDLS, CDR2 YYNGEE. The CDR3 covers 15 residues. Trimming removed 4 bases at V and 0 bases at J, with 8 bases between. The CDR3 region is CASSLGFSGANVLTF. The CDR3 nucleotides read TGTGCCAGCAGCCTGGGGTTCTCTGGGGCCAACGTCCTGACTTTC.

The J gene is TRBJ2-2, the V gene TRBV12-2; whether TRBD1, the table's D call, matches the DNA was not checked. TRBV12-2 is classified as a pseudogene. This CDR3 comprises 14 residues. The CDR3 sequence is CASRPTANTGELFF. CDR3 sequence (DNA): TGTGCAAGTCGCCCGACAGCAAACACCGGGGAGCTGTTTTTT.

Here the CDR3 DNA reads TGTGCCAGTAGTATAGCCGCGGGAAGGGGCACTGAAGCTTTCTTT. Its translation is CASSIAAGRGTEAFF. V gene TRBV19 combines with J gene TRBJ1-1; weak D call: TRBD1 (5 bases). The V end was cut by 1 base, the J end by 4 bases, with 13 bases between. The CDR3 covers 15 residues. CDR1 and CDR2 from the germline V gene are LNHDA and SQIVND (reference sequence).

V usage is TRBV11-3 and J usage is TRBJ2-2; D ambiguous. The CDR3 is 13 residues long. Trimming left V 7 bases short and J 7 bases short, with 13 bases between. The V gene's germline CDR1 is SGHNT and CDR2 YENEEA. The DNA for the CDR3 is TGTGCCAGCACCAAGACTGGGCACGGGGAGCTGTTTTTT. Encoded protein: CASTKTGHGELFF.

The rearrangement uses TRBV29-1 and TRBJ1-4; 8 positions match TRBD1. This CDR3 spans 14 amino acids. The V gene's germline CDR1 is SQVTM and CDR2 ANQGSEA. After removal of 6 bases from V and 7 bases from J, the junction contained 10 bases not matched to a gene. CDR3 region: CSVANRGKAEKLFF. The DNA for the CDR3 is TGCAGCGTCGCGAACAGGGGGAAGGCTGAAAAACTGTTTTTT.

The chain links TRBV29-1 to TRBJ1-1; 7 bases are a match to TRBD1. The J segment lost 5 bases and the V segment lost 5 bases, leaving 5 bases of the junction unmatched. Germline CDR1 and CDR2: SQVTM and ANQGSEA. CDR3 size: 12 residues. The CDR3, as DNA: TGCAGCGTTCAAAACAGGGGTACTGAAGCTTTCTTT. As protein: CSVQNRGTEAFF.

The CDR3 is CASSLSSASYEQYF. The CDR3 DNA is TGTGCCAGCAGCCTTTCTAGCGCCTCCTACGAGCAGTACTTC. The chain recombines TRBV7-3 with TRBJ2-7; TRBD2 might be the D (6 bases). V lost 5 bases and J lost 0, with 11 bases in between. Germline V gene sequence: CDR1 SGHTA, CDR2 FQGTGA. The CDR3 is made up of 14 amino acids.

The chain uses TRBV5-1 and TRBJ2-3; 13 bases fit TRBD2. The CDR3 extends over 15 amino acids. V dropped 4 bases and J dropped 5; count of bases not matched to a gene: 4. Germline CDR1 and CDR2: SGHRS and YFSETQ. CDR3 amino acids: CASSRTSGRGDTQYF. The CDR3 DNA reads TGCGCCAGCAGCAGGACTAGCGGGAGAGGAGATACGCAGTATTTT. Combining the CDR3 with reference TRBV5-1 and TRBJ2-3 gives the whole variable domain KAGVTQTPRYLIKTRGQQVTLSCSPISGHRSVSWYQQTPGQGLQFLFEYFSETQRNKGNFPGRFSGRQFSNSRSEMNVSTLELGDSALYLCASSRTSGRGDTQYFGPGTRLTVL.

This chain joins TRBV7-3 and TRBJ2-3; D perhaps matches TRBD2 (5 bases). Trimming took 1 base from V and 3 from J, leaving 11 bases between them. The germline V gene has CDR1 SGHTA and CDR2 FQGTGA. This CDR3 has 15 residues. CDR3 amino acids: CASSLRGIVTDTQYF. CDR3 DNA: TGTGCCAGCAGCTTAAGAGGGATAGTTACAGATACGCAGTATTTT.